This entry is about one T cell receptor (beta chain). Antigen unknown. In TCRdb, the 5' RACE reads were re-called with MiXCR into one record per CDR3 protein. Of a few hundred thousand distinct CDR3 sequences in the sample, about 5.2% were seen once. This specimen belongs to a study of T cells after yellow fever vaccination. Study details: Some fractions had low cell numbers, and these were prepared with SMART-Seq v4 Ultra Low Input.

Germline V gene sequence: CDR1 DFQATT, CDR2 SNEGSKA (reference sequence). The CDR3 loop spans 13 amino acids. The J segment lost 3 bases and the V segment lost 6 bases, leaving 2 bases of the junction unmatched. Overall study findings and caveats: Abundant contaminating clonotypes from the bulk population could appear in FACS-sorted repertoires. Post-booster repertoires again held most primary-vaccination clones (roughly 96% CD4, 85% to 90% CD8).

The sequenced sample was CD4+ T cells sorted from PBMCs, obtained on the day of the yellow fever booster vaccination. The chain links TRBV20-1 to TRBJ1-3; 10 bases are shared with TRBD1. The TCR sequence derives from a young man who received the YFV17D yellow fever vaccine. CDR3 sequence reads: CSAGTGVGNTIYF. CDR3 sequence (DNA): TGCAGTGCCGGGACAGGGGTTGGAAACACCATATATTTT.